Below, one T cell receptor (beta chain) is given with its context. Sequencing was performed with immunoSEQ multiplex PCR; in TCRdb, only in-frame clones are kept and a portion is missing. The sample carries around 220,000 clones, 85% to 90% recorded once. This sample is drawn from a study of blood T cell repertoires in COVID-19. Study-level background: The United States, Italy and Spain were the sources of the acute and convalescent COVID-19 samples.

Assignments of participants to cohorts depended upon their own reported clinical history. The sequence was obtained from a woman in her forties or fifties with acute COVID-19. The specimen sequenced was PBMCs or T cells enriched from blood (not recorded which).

In nucleotides, the CDR3 is TGTGCCAGCAGCTCATTCCCACCAGGGGGCGGCGGGTATGGCTACACCTTC. As protein: CASSSFPPGGGGYGYTF. The chain has TRBV5-6 and TRBJ1-2; 8 bases map to TRBD1. After removal of 3 bases from V and 5 bases from J, the junction contained 15 bases not matched to a gene. The V gene's germline CDR1 is SGHDT and CDR2 YYEEEE. The CDR3 contains 17 residues.